This T cell receptor beta chain was retrieved from a study of T-cell memory formation after mild COVID-19. The CDR3 length is 15 residues. With 4 bases removed from V and 4 bases from J, the gap between germline ends came to 17 bases. Per germline, CDR1 SGHRS and CDR2 YFSETQ. TCRdb independently ran MiXCR on the 5' RACE reads; one entry per CDR3 protein. The top ten hold about 22% of the sample, which has about 400,000 distinct CDR3 sequences, about 15% seen once. A few counts support this clonotype. The receptor was derived from a man between 18 and 35 years old who had mild COVID-19 (a few samples of this study predate the infection). Cell type and time point are not known. The V gene is TRBV5-1, the J gene TRBJ2-5; a weak D match, TRBD2 (6 bases). The sequenced sample consisted of PBMCs or a T cell subset sorted from them (not recorded which). The CDR3 sequence is CASSPGLPAGETQYF. The CDR3 DNA reads TGCGCCAGCAGCCCGGGACTCCCGGCGGGAGAGACCCAGTACTTC.